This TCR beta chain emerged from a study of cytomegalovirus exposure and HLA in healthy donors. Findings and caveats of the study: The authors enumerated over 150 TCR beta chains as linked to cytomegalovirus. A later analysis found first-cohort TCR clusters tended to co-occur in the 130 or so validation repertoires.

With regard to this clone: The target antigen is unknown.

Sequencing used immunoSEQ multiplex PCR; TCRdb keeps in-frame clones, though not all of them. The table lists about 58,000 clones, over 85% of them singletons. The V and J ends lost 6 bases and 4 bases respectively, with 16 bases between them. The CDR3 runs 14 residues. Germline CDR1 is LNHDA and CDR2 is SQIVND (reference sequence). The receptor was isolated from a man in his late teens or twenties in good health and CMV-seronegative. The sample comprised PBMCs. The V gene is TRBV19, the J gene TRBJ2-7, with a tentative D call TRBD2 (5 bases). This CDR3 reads CASSREGWLYEQYF. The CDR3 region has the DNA TGTGCCAGTAGCCGTGAGGGATGGTTGTACGAGCAGTACTTC.